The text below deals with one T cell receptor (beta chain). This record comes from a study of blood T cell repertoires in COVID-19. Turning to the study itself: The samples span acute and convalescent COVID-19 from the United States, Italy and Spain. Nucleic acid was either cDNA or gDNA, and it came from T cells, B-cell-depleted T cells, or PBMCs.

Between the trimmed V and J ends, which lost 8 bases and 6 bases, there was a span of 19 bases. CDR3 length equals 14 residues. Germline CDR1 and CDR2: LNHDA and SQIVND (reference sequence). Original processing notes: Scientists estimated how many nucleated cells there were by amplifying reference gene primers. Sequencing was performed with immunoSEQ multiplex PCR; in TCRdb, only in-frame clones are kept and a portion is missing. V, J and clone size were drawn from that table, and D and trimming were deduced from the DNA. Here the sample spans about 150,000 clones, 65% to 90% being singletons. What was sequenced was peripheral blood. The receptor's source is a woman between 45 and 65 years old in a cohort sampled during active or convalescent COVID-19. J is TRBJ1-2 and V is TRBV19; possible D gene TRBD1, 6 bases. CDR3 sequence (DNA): TGTGCCAGTGCTCGTGGTGAGGGGGGGAATGGCTACACCTTC. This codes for CASARGEGGNGYTF. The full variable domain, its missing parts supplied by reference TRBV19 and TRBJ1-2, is DGGITQSPKYLFRKEGQNVTLSCEQNLNHDAMYWYRQDPGQGLRLIYYSQIVNDFQKGDIAEGYSVSREKKESFPLTVTSAQKNPTAFYLCASARGEGGNGYTFGSGTRLTVV.